This T cell receptor (beta chain) was sequenced for a study of blood T cell repertoires in COVID-19. Study overall: Sites in the United States, Italy and Spain provided acute and convalescent COVID-19 samples.

Original processing methods: Reference gene primer amplification yielded estimated nucleated cell counts. Here immunoSEQ multiplex PCR was the method, and the copy in TCRdb shows in-frame clones only, minus some. Clone size and V and J calls were adopted from that table, with D and trimming inferred from the DNA. The data show over 200,000 clones, with approximately 80% seen just once and approximately 1.8% held by the top ten. From germline, CDR1 is KGHSH and CDR2 LQKENI. V was pared by 3 bases and J by 5 bases, with 10 bases between. The CDR3 sequence is 13 residues long. The count of this clone is one.

The clonotype originates from a man aged 55 to 70 who had recovered from COVID-19. The specimen was PBMCs or T cells enriched from blood (not recorded which). The chain recombines TRBV18 with TRBJ1-2; possibly TRBD1 for D (5 bases). CDR3 amino acids: CASSPPGQYGYTF. In DNA, the CDR3 is TGTGCCAGCTCACCGCCAGGGCAATATGGCTACACCTTC.